This T cell receptor (beta chain) was captured by sequencing in a study of T cell responses to AZD1222 COVID-19 vaccine. Produced via immunoSEQ multiplex PCR; TCRdb's table is partial and in-frame only. The sample lists around 150,000 clones, about 90% occurring once. The germline V and J ends were trimmed by 4 bases and 3 bases, with 22 bases remaining between them. Germline V gene sequence: CDR1 SGHRS, CDR2 YFSETQ. The CDR3 runs to 17 residues. The material was peripheral blood, obtained on day 0 of AZD1222 vaccination. J is TRBJ1-1 and V is TRBV5-1, with D perhaps matching TRBD1 (5 bases). This receptor was taken from an adult in good health. The CDR3 loop reads CASSPKGTYMVHTEAFF. The CDR3 DNA reads as TGCGCCAGCAGCCCTAAAGGGACGTATATGGTACACACTGAAGCTTTCTTT.